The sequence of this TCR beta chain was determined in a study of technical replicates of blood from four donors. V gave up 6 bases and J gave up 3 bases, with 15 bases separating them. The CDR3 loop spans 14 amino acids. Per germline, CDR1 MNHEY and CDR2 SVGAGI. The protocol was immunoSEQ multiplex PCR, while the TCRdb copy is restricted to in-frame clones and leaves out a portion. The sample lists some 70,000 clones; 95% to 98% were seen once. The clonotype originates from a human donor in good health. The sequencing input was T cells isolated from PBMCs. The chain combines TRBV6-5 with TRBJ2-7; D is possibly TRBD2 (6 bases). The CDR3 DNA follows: TGTGCCAGCAGGCTTGATAGGACTAACTACGAGCAGTACTTC. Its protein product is CASRLDRTNYEQYF.